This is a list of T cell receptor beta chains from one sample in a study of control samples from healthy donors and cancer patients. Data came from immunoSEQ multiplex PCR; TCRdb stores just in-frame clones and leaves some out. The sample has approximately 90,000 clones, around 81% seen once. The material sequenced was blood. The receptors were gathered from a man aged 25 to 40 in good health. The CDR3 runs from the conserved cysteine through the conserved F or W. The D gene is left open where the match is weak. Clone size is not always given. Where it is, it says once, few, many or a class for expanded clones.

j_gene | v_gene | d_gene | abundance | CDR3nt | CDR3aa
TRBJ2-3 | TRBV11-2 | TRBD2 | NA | TGTGCCAGCAGCTTTCCCTCTGCGGGGGGGAGCACAGATACGCAGTATTTT | CASSFPSAGGSTDTQYF
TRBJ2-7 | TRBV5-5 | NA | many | TGTGCCAGCAGCTCCGTCGGACGGTCCTACGAGCAGTACTTC | CASSSVGRSYEQYF
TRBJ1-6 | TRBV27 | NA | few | TGTGCCAGCAGTTCAGGGACTCTAAGCTCCTATAATTCACCCCTCCACTTT | CASSSGTLSSYNSPLHF
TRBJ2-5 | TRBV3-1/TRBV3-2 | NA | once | TGTGCCAGCAGCCACCAGCTAGGGGGGGAGGAGGCCCAGTACTTC | CASSHQLGGEEAQYF
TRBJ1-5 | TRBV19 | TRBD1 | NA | TGTGCCAGTAGTATGGCCTCAGGGGGCGGACAGCCCCAGCATTTT | CASSMASGGGQPQHF
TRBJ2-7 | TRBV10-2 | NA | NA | TGCGCCAGCAGTGAGGGCAGGCTAGGTGAGGAGCAGTACTTC | CASSEGRLGEEQYF
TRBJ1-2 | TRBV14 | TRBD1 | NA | TGTGCCAGCAGCCAAGTAGGGACAGGGAGCTATGGCTACACCTTC | CASSQVGTGSYGYTF
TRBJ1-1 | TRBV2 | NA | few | TGTGCCAGCAGGGTAGGGGTGGGCACTGAAGCTTTCTTT | CASRVGVGTEAFF
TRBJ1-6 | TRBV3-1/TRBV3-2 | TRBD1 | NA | TGTGCCAGCAGCCCACTTGGACAGGGCAATTCACCCCTCCACTTT | CASSPLGQGNSPLHF
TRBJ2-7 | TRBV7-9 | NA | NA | TGTGCCAGCAGCTTAGACGGCTACTACGAGCAGTACTTC | CASSLDGYYEQYF
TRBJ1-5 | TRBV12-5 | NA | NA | TGTGCTAGTGGTTTCCATCAGGGTTCCCTTAATCAGCCCCAGCATTTT | CASGFHQGSLNQPQHF
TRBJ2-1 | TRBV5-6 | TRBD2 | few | TGTGCCAGCGGGGGGGTGTCCTACAATGAGCAGTTCTTC | CASGGVSYNEQFF
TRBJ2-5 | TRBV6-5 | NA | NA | TGTGCCAGCAGTTACTCCGGGTTCGGAAAGGAGACCCAGTACTTC | CASSYSGFGKETQYF
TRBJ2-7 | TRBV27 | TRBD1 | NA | TGTGCCAGCAGTTTTGGGACAGGGGGCGACGAGCAGTACTTC | CASSFGTGGDEQYF
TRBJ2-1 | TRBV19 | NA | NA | TGTGCCAGTAGTATGGAGAGGAGTAATGAGCAGTTCTTC | CASSMERSNEQFF
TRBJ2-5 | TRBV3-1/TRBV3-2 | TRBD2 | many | TGTGCCAGCAGCCAGGGGACTAGCGGGGGCGGGGAGACCCAGTACTTC | CASSQGTSGGGETQYF
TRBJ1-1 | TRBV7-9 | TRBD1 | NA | TGTGCCAGCAGCCGGGACAGGGCCACTGAAGCTTTCTTT | CASSRDRATEAFF
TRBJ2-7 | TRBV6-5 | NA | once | TGTGCCAGCAGGACAGCCGCGAGCTCCTACGAGCAGTACTTC | CASRTAASSYEQYF
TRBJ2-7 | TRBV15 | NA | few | TGTGCCACCAGCAGAGGCCGGCAGGGCTCCTACGAGCAGTACTTC | CATSRGRQGSYEQYF
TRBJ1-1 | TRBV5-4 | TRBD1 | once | TGTGCCAGCAGCGGGGGACAGAAGGGCTCCCCTGAAGCTTTCTTT | CASSGGQKGSPEAFF
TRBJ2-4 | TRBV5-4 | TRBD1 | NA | TGTGCCGGCAGCTGGGACAGGGACAACATTCAGTACTTC | CAGSWDRDNIQYF
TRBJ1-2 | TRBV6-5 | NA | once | TGTGCCAGCAGTTACTCCGGGAATGCAAACTATGGCTACACCTTC | CASSYSGNANYGYTF
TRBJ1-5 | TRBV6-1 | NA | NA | TGTGCCAGCAGTGAAGACAGGGCCTCCAATCAGCCCCAGCATTTT | CASSEDRASNQPQHF
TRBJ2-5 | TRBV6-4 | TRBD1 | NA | TGTGCCAGCAGTGTCGACAGGGGGGCGACCCAGTACTTC | CASSVDRGATQYF
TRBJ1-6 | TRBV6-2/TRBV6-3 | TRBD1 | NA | TGTGCCAGCAGCAGAACCGGGACAGTAAACGGCTCACCCCTCCACTTT | CASSRTGTVNGSPLHF
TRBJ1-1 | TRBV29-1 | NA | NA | TGCAGCGTTGTCTTTTATAGGGAGGACACTGAAGCTTTCTTT | CSVVFYREDTEAFF
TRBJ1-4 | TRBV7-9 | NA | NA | TGTGCCAGCGCCTCCGGTGACAGTAATAATGAAAAACTGTTTTTT | CASASGDSNNEKLFF
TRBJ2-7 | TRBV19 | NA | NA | TGTGCCAGTAGTATAGATAGGAGATACGAGCAGTACTTC | CASSIDRRYEQYF
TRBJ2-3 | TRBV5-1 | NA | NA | TGCGCCAGCAGCTTGGGCGGGTGGGGGGCGTCGGATACGCAGTATTTT | CASSLGGWGASDTQYF
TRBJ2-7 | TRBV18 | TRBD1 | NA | TGTGCCAGCTCACTCAGACAGGGCTCCTACGAGCAGTACTTC | CASSLRQGSYEQYF
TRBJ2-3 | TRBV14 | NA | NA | TGTGCCAGCAGCCAAGAGCGCGGGTCAGATACGCAGTATTTT | CASSQERGSDTQYF
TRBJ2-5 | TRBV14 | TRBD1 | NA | TGTGCCAGCAGCCAAGTTCGGTACAGGGGAAAAGAGACCCAGTACTTC | CASSQVRYRGKETQYF
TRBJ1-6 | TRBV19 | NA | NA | TGTGCCAGTAGTGCGGTCAGGAATTCACCCCTCCACTTT | CASSAVRNSPLHF
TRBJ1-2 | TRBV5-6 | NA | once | TGTGCCAGCAGCTTGGACAGGGAAAGGAGCTATGGCTACACCTTC | CASSLDRERSYGYTF
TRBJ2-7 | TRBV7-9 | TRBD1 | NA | TGTGCCAGCAGCTCGGACAGGGTCTTCGAGCAGTACTTC | CASSSDRVFEQYF
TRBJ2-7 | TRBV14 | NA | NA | TGTGCCAGCAGCCAAGACGAGGGGGCCTACGAGCAGTACTTC | CASSQDEGAYEQYF
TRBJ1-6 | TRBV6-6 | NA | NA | TGTGCCAGCGGAGTCCTGGCAGACTCACCCCTCCACTTT | CASGVLADSPLHF
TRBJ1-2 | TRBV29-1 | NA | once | TGCAGCGTTCGGGGGGGCGCAGGAAACTATGGCTACACCTTC | CSVRGGAGNYGYTF
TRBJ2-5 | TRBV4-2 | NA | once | TGTGCCAGCAGCCACTTTACAGGGATCGAGACCCAGTACTTC | CASSHFTGIETQYF
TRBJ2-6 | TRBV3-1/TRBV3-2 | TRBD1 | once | TGTGCCAGCAGCACTTACACGGGACAGGGGGGATCTGGGGCCAACGTCCTGACTTTC | CASSTYTGQGGSGANVLTF
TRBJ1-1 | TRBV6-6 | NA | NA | TGTGCCAGCAGCGATACAGGGCTAGGAGCTTTCTTT | CASSDTGLGAFF
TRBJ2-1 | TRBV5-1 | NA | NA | TGCGCCAGCAGCGTACTTAACCCATCTGCGGAGGAGCAGTTCTTC | CASSVLNPSAEEQFF
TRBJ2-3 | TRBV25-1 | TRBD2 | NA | TGTGCCAGCAGTGGGGGACTAGCGGGGGGCACAGATACGCAGTATTTT | CASSGGLAGGTDTQYF
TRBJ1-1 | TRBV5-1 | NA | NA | TGCGCCAGCAGCATGGGGGGGATGAACACTGAAGCTTTCTTT | CASSMGGMNTEAFF
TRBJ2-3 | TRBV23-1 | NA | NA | TGCGCCAGCAGCGGCAACACAGATACGCAGTATTTT | CASSGNTDTQYF
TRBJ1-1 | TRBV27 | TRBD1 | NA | TGTGCCAGCAGCCTGACAGGGCAAACTGAAGCTTTCTTT | CASSLTGQTEAFF
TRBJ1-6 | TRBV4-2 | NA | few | TGTGCCAGCACCAGCGGGGGTAATTCACCCCTCCACTTT | CASTSGGNSPLHF
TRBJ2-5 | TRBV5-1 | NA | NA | TGCGCCAGCAGCCGATTGGGGGTAGAGACCCAGTACTTC | CASSRLGVETQYF
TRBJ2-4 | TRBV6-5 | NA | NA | TGTGCCAGCAGTTACCCGGCAGGGGTCGGGATTCAGTACTTC | CASSYPAGVGIQYF
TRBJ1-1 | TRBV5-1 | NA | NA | TGCGCCAGCAGCTTTAGCAGGAACACTGAAGCTTTCTTT | CASSFSRNTEAFF
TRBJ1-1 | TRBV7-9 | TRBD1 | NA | TGTGCCAGCAGCTTAGGGGCAGGGGGCGCTGGGAACACTGAAGCTTTCTTT | CASSLGAGGAGNTEAFF
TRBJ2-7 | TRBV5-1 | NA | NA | TGCGCCAGCAGCTTGGAGGCCGGCCCCTACGAGCAGTACTTC | CASSLEAGPYEQYF
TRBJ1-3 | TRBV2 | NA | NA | TGTGCCAGCAGTGTCGGGGGGGGAGGAAACACCATATATTTT | CASSVGGGGNTIYF
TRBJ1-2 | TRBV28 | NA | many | TGTGCCAGCAGTTTCGGGTCATCGTATGGCTACACCTTC | CASSFGSSYGYTF
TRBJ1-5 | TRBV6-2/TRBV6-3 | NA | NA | TGTGCCAGCAGTTTTCAGGGGACCAATCAGCCCCAGCATTTT | CASSFQGTNQPQHF